This is a list of T cell receptor beta chains from one sample in a study of blood T cell repertoires in COVID-19. Using immunoSEQ multiplex PCR, the repertoire was profiled, and TCRdb retains in-frame clones only, with some absent. The sample lists about 47,000 clones, roughly 82% seen once, with 23% in the top ten. The source material was peripheral blood. These receptors were collected from a woman aged 60-75 years with acute or convalescent COVID-19. The CDR3 runs from the conserved cysteine through the conserved F or W. A D gene is named only where the DNA matches it firmly. A row's size may be missing; if present it is once, few, many or a size class.

J gene	D gene	V gene	clone size	CDR3 DNA	CDR3 protein
TRBJ1-1	-	TRBV11-2	-	TGTGCCAGCAGCACTAGGAAGGGCGTAGAGAACACTGAAGCTTTCTTT	CASSTRKGVENTEAFF
TRBJ2-3	TRBD1	TRBV5-1	-	TGCGCCAGCAGCCGGACAGGGTCAAACACAGATACGCAGTATTTT	CASSRTGSNTDTQYF
TRBJ2-2	TRBD1	TRBV30	-	TGTGCCTGGAGGAGGGACAGGGGAACCGGGGAGCTGTTTTTT	CAWRRDRGTGELFF
TRBJ2-7	-	TRBV13	-	TGTGCCAGCAGCTTAGATGCGGCTAGAGAGCAGTACTTC	CASSLDAAREQYF
TRBJ1-6	-	TRBV27	-	TGTGCCAGCAGGTCCCCCCCCCGGTATTCACCCCTCCACTTT	CASRSPPRYSPLHF
TRBJ1-1	-	TRBV19	-	TGTGCCAGTAGTTGGAGGGTGAACACTGAAGCTTTCTTT	CASSWRVNTEAFF
TRBJ1-4	-	TRBV11-2	-	TGTGCCAGCAGCTCCCGGCCTGGAGGGAGGGACGAAAAACTGTTTTTT	CASSSRPGGRDEKLFF
TRBJ2-1	-	TRBV4-3	-	TGCGCCAGCAGCCCATCGGCGGGGGCGGCGGGTGAGCAGTTCTTC	CASSPSAGAAGEQFF
TRBJ1-5	-	TRBV5-1	-	TGCGCCAGCAGCCCCTCCCCCGGTTCCGGTCAGCCCCAGCATTTT	CASSPSPGSGQPQHF
TRBJ2-1	-	TRBV18	once	TGTGCCAGCTCCCCAGAGTTGGTGCAATACAATGAGCAGTTCTTC	CASSPELVQYNEQFF
TRBJ2-1	TRBD1	TRBV3-1/TRBV3-2	-	TGTGCCAGCAGGGAGACAGGGAGTCCCTACAATGAGCAGTTCTTC	CASRETGSPYNEQFF
TRBJ1-3	TRBD1	TRBV2	-	TGTGCCAGCAGTATTACAGGGGCTAAAAGAAACACCATATATTTT	CASSITGAKRNTIYF
TRBJ1-5	TRBD1	TRBV7-9	-	TGTGCCAGCAGCTTAGGGACAGGGGATAATCAGCCCCAGCATTTT	CASSLGTGDNQPQHF
TRBJ1-1	-	TRBV6-1	-	TGTGCCAGCAGTGAATTAAGGGGCAGAAACACTGAAGCTTTCTTT	CASSELRGRNTEAFF
TRBJ2-7	TRBD2	TRBV5-1	-	TGCGCCAGCGCCCACGGGACTAGCGGGGACGAGCAGTACTTC	CASAHGTSGDEQYF
TRBJ1-1	-	TRBV7-8	-	TGTGCCAGCAGCCCGTCAGGGTACACTGAAGCTTTCTTT	CASSPSGYTEAFF
TRBJ1-4	-	TRBV4-2	once	TGTGCCAGCAGCCGCGCGGAGCAGGAAAAACTGTTTTTT	CASSRAEQEKLFF
TRBJ2-5	TRBD2	TRBV20-1	-	TGCAGTGCAAGTTCGACGGGACTAGGGACCCAGTACTTC	CSASSTGLGTQYF
TRBJ1-2	TRBD1	TRBV6-5	-	TGTGCCAGCAGAACACAGGGGGTGAATGGCTACACCTTC	CASRTQGVNGYTF
TRBJ2-1	TRBD1	TRBV10-3	once	TGTGCCATCAGTGACCGGGACAGGGGGGACAATGAGCAGTTCTTC	CAISDRDRGDNEQFF
TRBJ1-4	-	TRBV11-2	few	TGTGCCAGCAGCCCGAACAGGGTTGGGGAAAAACTGTTTTTT	CASSPNRVGEKLFF
TRBJ1-4	-	TRBV21-1	-	TGTGCCAGCAGCCGGGACAGGGGTTTGGGAAATGAAAAACTGTTTTTT	CASSRDRGLGNEKLFF
TRBJ1-1	TRBD1	TRBV27	-	TGTGCCAGCAGTTACGGACAGGGATTGGGCACTGAAGCTTTCTTT	CASSYGQGLGTEAFF
TRBJ2-4	-	TRBV19	-	TGTGCCAGTAGTATGAGGAGGATCACCGATTCCGGCATTCAGTACTTC	CASSMRRITDSGIQYF
TRBJ2-7	-	TRBV11-3	-	TGTGCCAGCAGCTTAACTGGGAGCTCCTACGAGCAGTACTTC	CASSLTGSSYEQYF
TRBJ1-6	-	TRBV30	-	TGTGCCTGGAGTGAGAAGAGACAAATCTCCGATTCACCCCTCCACTTT	CAWSEKRQISDSPLHF
TRBJ1-1	TRBD1	TRBV28	-	TGTGCCAGCAGCCTAGGAGGACAGGGGGTGACTGAAGCTTTCTTT	CASSLGGQGVTEAFF
TRBJ2-1	TRBD1	TRBV2	-	TGTGCCAGCAGTCGGGAGACAGGGGCCAAGCATGAGCAGTTCTTC	CASSRETGAKHEQFF
TRBJ1-4	TRBD1	TRBV7-6	-	TGTGCCAGCAGGCCTACAGGGGGCGAAAAACTGTTTTTT	CASRPTGGEKLFF
TRBJ2-3	TRBD2	TRBV7-2	-	TGTGCCAGCAGCCCGAGCGGGGGGGTAGGGGATACGCAGTATTTT	CASSPSGGVGDTQYF
TRBJ1-1	TRBD1	TRBV6-1	-	TGTGCCAGCAGTGAGGGACAGCTGAACACTGAAGCTTTCTTT	CASSEGQLNTEAFF
TRBJ1-2	-	TRBV30	-	TGTGCCTGGACGGACTTTAACTATGGCTACACCTTC	CAWTDFNYGYTF
TRBJ1-3	TRBD1	TRBV6-1	-	TGTGCCAGCAGTGCATGGGACAGGGCCTCTGGAAACACCATATATTTT	CASSAWDRASGNTIYF
TRBJ2-3	-	TRBV20-1	once	TGCAGTGCTAGTCCAGGGGCGAGCACAGATACGCAGTATTTT	CSASPGASTDTQYF
TRBJ1-4	-	TRBV29-1	-	TGCAGCGCGAGAGAGTCGGCTAATGAAAAACTGTTTTTT	CSARESANEKLFF
TRBJ2-1	-	TRBV11-3	once	TGTGCCAGCAGCTTAGTTGTCTCCAGGGGGGCCTTTTATGAGCAGTTCTTC	CASSLVVSRGAFYEQFF
TRBJ2-3	TRBD2	TRBV15	-	TGTGCCACCAGCAGAGGGCTGGGGGGACTAGCGGTCAGCACAGATACGCAGTATTTT	CATSRGLGGLAVSTDTQYF
TRBJ1-1	-	TRBV14	-	TGTGCCAGCAGCCAAGACCGGGAGACAGAAGCTTTCTTT	CASSQDRETEAFF
TRBJ1-2	TRBD1	TRBV7-2	-	TGTGCCAGCAGCCCGGGACAGGACTATGGCTACACCTTC	CASSPGQDYGYTF
TRBJ2-1	-	TRBV29-1	few	TGCAGCGTTGGTGAGGGCCATGAGCAGTTCTTC	CSVGEGHEQFF
TRBJ2-1	TRBD2	TRBV2	-	TGTGCCAGCAGTGATCTACTAGCGGTCTACAATGAGCAGTTCTTC	CASSDLLAVYNEQFF
TRBJ2-7	-	TRBV2	-	TGTGCCAGCAAAGAGGGCTCCTACGAGCAGTACTTC	CASKEGSYEQYF
TRBJ2-1	TRBD1	TRBV29-1	-	TGCAGCGTGGTGAGACAGGGGCGGTATGAGCAGTTCTTC	CSVVRQGRYEQFF
TRBJ2-1	TRBD2	TRBV20-1	-	TGCAGTGCTAGTCAGCGGGGGAGGGATGAGCAGTTCTTC	CSASQRGRDEQFF
TRBJ1-6	-	TRBV27	-	TGTGCCAGCAGTTTAGGGCAGCAGAATTCACCCCTCCACTTT	CASSLGQQNSPLHF
TRBJ1-4	-	TRBV27	-	TGTGCCAGCAGCCCCTTGACTGGCGAAAAACTGTTTTTT	CASSPLTGEKLFF
TRBJ1-2	-	TRBV2	-	TGTGCCAGCACTATGGGACTAAACTATGGCTACACCTTC	CASTMGLNYGYTF
TRBJ2-7	-	TRBV11-2	-	TGTGCCAGCAGCTTGCAGGGACTTAATTTCTACGAGCAGTACTTC	CASSLQGLNFYEQYF
TRBJ1-2	-	TRBV19	-	TGTGCCACATCAAGGGCGTCGGGGGGCGCGATGTTTAACTATGGCTACACCTTC	CATSRASGGAMFNYGYTF
TRBJ2-3	TRBD1	TRBV24-1	-	TGTGCCACCAGTCCGACCGGGACAGGACTCTCGGATACGCAGTATTTT	CATSPTGTGLSDTQYF
TRBJ1-2	-	TRBV24-1	-	TGTGCCACCAGTGAGGGCAGATACTATGGCTACACCTTC	CATSEGRYYGYTF
TRBJ2-2	TRBD1	TRBV4-1	many	TGCGCCAGCAGCCAAGAAGGGTTAGGACAGGGGTCCGGGGAGCTGTTTTTT	CASSQEGLGQGSGELFF
TRBJ1-6	-	TRBV30	once	TGTGCCTGGGGGCCTCCCCTCCACTTT	CAWGPPLHF
TRBJ1-1	-	TRBV5-1	-	TGCGCCAGCAGCTTGGCCGTGAACACTGAAGCTTTCTTT	CASSLAVNTEAFF
TRBJ1-3	TRBD1	TRBV5-6	-	TGTGCCAGCAGCGACACAGGGGTAGGAAACACCATATATTTT	CASSDTGVGNTIYF